The 23 T cell receptor beta chains in this list originate from one sample, sequenced in a study of blood T cell repertoires in COVID-19. Repertoires were generated with immunoSEQ multiplex PCR, while TCRdb's copy carries only in-frame clones and drops some. The sample contains some 80,000 clones, around 90% of which appear only once. The material sequenced was peripheral blood. The receptors were sampled from a human donor in a cohort sampled during active COVID-19.

The V and J genes are TRBV12-3 or TRBV12-4 and TRBJ2-7; 9 nucleotides agree with TRBD2. The CDR3 is 13 amino acids. Trimming took 8 bases from V and 4 from J; bases not matched to a gene: 6. CDR3 protein: CASGGGAAYEQYF. The CDR3 coding sequence is TGTGCCAGCGGCGGGGGGGCCGCATACGAGCAGTACTTC.

The chain has TRBV10-2 and TRBJ1-2, with D possibly TRBD1 on 5 matching bases. Trimming removed 6 bases at V and 8 bases at J, with 13 bases between. Per germline, CDR1 WSHSY and CDR2 SAAADI. This CDR3 has 12 residues. The CDR3 here is CASSRDWTGYTF. DNA of the CDR3: TGCGCCAGCAGCCGGGACTGGACGGGCTACACCTTC.

This chain joins TRBV6-2 or TRBV6-3 and TRBJ2-5; TRBD2 aligns across 10 bases. In germline, CDR1 is MNHEY, CDR2 SVGEGT. V was clipped by 3 bases and J by 4 bases; unmatched bases: 14. This CDR3 region has 18 residues. In DNA form, the CDR3 reads TGTGCCAGCAGTTATGGTGGAGCGGGGGGGTCTTTTGGAGAGACCCAGTACTTC. Translating it yields CASSYGGAGGSFGETQYF.

This clone was counted a single time. This chain connects TRBV4-2 to TRBJ2-3; D may be TRBD2 (6 bases). Germline CDR1 is LGHNA and CDR2 is YNFKEQ. Trimming removed 0 bases from V and 5 bases from J, with 12 bases in between. The CDR3 has 15 residues. In nucleotides, the CDR3 is TGTGCCAGCAGCCAAGATCGACTAGTGGGAGATACGCAGTATTTT. Translation gives CASSQDRLVGDTQYF.

This rearrangement joins TRBV5-1 to TRBJ1-1; 7 positions match TRBD1. The CDR3 is 14 residues long. Germline lookup yields CDR1 SGHRS and CDR2 YFSETQ. After removal of 5 bases from V and 2 bases from J, the junction contained 6 bases not matched to a gene. The chain's CDR3 is CASSGQEYNTEAFF. The CDR3 nucleotides read TGCGCCAGCAGTGGACAGGAGTATAACACTGAAGCTTTCTTT.

This rearrangement joins TRBV13 to TRBJ1-6, with 7 bases aligning to TRBD1. V shed 6 bases and J 6 bases; nucleotides not matched to a gene: 5. CDR1 and CDR2 from the germline V gene are PRHDT and FYEKMQ (reference sequence). This CDR3 contains 14 residues. CDR3 sequence reads: CASSFGTANSPLHF. The CDR3 coding sequence is TGTGCCAGCAGTTTCGGGACAGCTAATTCACCCCTCCACTTT.

The gene calls are TRBV5-1 and TRBJ2-7, with 7 bases identical to TRBD1. Germline assignment: CDR1 SGHRS and CDR2 YFSETQ. The ends lost 4 bases at V and 2 bases at J; junction bases unmatched: 9. This CDR3 is 15 amino acids long. The CDR3 nucleotides are TGCGCCAGCAGCCCAGACAGGGCCTACACCTACGAGCAGTACTTC. It codes for CASSPDRAYTYEQYF.

This clone was detected only once. The chain joins TRBV7-9 to TRBJ2-7; D gene ambiguous. V dropped 4 bases and J dropped 0 bases, with 13 bases sitting between them. Looked up from germline, CDR1 is SEHNR and CDR2 is FQNEAQ (reference sequence). This CDR3 comprises 15 residues. This CDR3 is CASSSQAPSSYEQYF. The CDR3 region has the DNA TGTGCCAGCAGCTCGCAGGCCCCAAGCTCCTACGAGCAGTACTTC.

The rearrangement joins TRBV7-9 to TRBJ2-7, with 7 bases that match TRBD1. Germline V CDR1 and CDR2: SEHNR, FQNEAQ (reference sequence). V shed 5 bases and J 5 bases; nucleotides not matched to a gene: 9. The CDR3 totals 14 residues. The DNA of the CDR3 is TGTGCCAGCAGCACATACAGGGGTCGCCACGAGCAGTACTTC. It specifies CASSTYRGRHEQYF.

This clone was detected a few times. The chain is built from TRBV28 and TRBJ1-6; 10 nucleotides agree with TRBD1. The CDR3 length is 15 residues. After removal of 4 bases from V and 8 bases from J, the junction contained 5 bases not matched to a gene. Germline CDR1 MDHEN, CDR2 SYDVKM. For the CDR3, the DNA is TGTGCCAGCAGTTCCCGGGACAGGGGTTATTCACCCCTCCACTTT. This sequence encodes CASSSRDRGYSPLHF.

The chain uses TRBV4-3 and TRBJ2-1; 10 bases map to TRBD2. V shed 0 bases and J 4 bases; nucleotides not matched to a gene: 3. This CDR3 has 16 residues. Germline V lookup: CDR1 LGHNA, CDR2 YSLEER. CDR3 protein: CASSQDWGLAYNEQFF. The DNA of the CDR3 is TGCGCCAGCAGCCAAGATTGGGGACTAGCGTACAATGAGCAGTTCTTC.

This clone appeared a single time. J is TRBJ2-7 and V is TRBV28; D might be TRBD1 (6 bases). With 3 bases removed from V and 9 bases from J, the gap between germline ends came to 15 bases. The CDR3 runs 13 residues. The germline V gene has CDR1 MDHEN and CDR2 SYDVKM. The CDR3 protein is CASSFMGAFGQYF. The CDR3 DNA follows: TGTGCCAGCAGTTTTATGGGGGCGTTTGGGCAGTACTTC.

The chain uses TRBV5-1 and TRBJ2-5; 7 positions agree with TRBD2. The V and J ends lost 3 bases and 1 base, in that order; junction bases with no gene match: 9. Germline values: CDR1 SGHRS, CDR2 YFSETQ. The CDR3 contains 16 residues. CDR3 residues: CASSSSLLATQETQYF. The CDR3 DNA reads TGCGCCAGCAGCTCGTCCTTACTAGCGACCCAAGAGACCCAGTACTTC.

The V call is TRBV5-5, the J call TRBJ2-3; unclear D gene. Germline-derived CDR1 and CDR2 are SGHKS and YYEKEE (reference sequence). This CDR3 spans 15 amino acids. V lost 0 bases and J lost 3, with 11 bases in between. CDR3 sequence (DNA): TGTGCCAGCAGCTTGGTCGACAAAAAAACAGATACGCAGTATTTT. Its translation: CASSLVDKKTDTQYF.

This chain links TRBV9 with TRBJ2-1, with 13 bases fitting TRBD2. The ends lost 4 bases at V and 5 bases at J; junction bases unmatched: 9. The germline V gene encodes CDR1 SGDLS and CDR2 YYNGEE. The CDR3 contains 17 residues. The CDR3 reads CASSPTSGGASNNEQFF. The DNA for the CDR3 is TGTGCCAGCAGCCCCACTAGCGGGGGGGCCTCAAACAATGAGCAGTTCTTC.

The rearrangement joins TRBV5-8 to TRBJ1-4, with D possibly matching TRBD1 (6 bases). Trimming took off 1 base at V and 8 bases at J, with 12 bases between the two ends. The germline V gene encodes CDR1 SGHTS and CDR2 YDEGEE. The CDR3 consists of 14 residues. The CDR3 loop is CASSLHGQGEKLFF. The CDR3 region has the DNA TGTGCCAGCAGCTTGCACGGTCAGGGGGAAAAACTGTTTTTT.

This chain joins TRBV2 and TRBJ2-4; 9 bases map to TRBD1. CDR3 length: 18 residues. Germline V gene sequence: CDR1 SNHLY, CDR2 FYNNEI. V lost 6 bases and J lost 0; bases outside the gene matches: 12. The CDR3 DNA is TGTGCCAGCAGCCCCTCACGAGGACAGGGGTTAGCCAAAAACATTCAGTACTTC. Amino acid sequence: CASSPSRGQGLAKNIQYF.

This clone was recorded only once. This chain connects TRBV4-3 to TRBJ2-2; 7 bases match TRBD2. This CDR3 is built from 14 residues. CDR1 and CDR2 (germline): LGHNA, YSLEER. Unmatched junction bases numbered 2, after V lost 1 base and J lost 6 bases. The CDR3 loop is CASSQGLAPGELFF. The CDR3 region has the DNA TGCGCCAGCAGCCAAGGACTAGCCCCCGGGGAGCTGTTTTTT.

The chain is built from TRBV6-2 or TRBV6-3 and TRBJ1-2; a possible D gene is TRBD1 (6 bases). Trimming removed 5 bases from V and 1 base from J, with 11 bases in between. Germline V gene lookup returns CDR1 MNHEY and CDR2 SVGEGT. The CDR3 sequence is 14 residues long. The DNA of the CDR3 is TGTGCCAGCAGTCAGGGACACCTTAACTATGGCTACACCTTC. It translates to CASSQGHLNYGYTF.

The chain employs TRBV7-2 and TRBJ2-3; D is ambiguous. CDR1 is SGHTA, CDR2 FQGNSA, per germline. CDR3 length: 14 amino acids. The V end was cut by 0 bases, the J end by 1 base, with 5 bases between. The CDR3 reads CASSLAPGTDTQYF. Written as DNA, the CDR3 is TGTGCCAGCAGCTTAGCGCCAGGCACAGATACGCAGTATTTT.

This sequence joins TRBV6-5 and TRBJ1-1, with 9 bases that match TRBD1. This CDR3 is 14 amino acids long. Germline V gene sequence: CDR1 MNHEY, CDR2 SVGAGI. The ends lost 5 bases at V and 5 bases at J; junction bases unmatched: 6. CDR3 DNA: TGTGCCAGCAGTAGCCACAGGGGGCGGACTGAAGCTTTCTTT. It translates to CASSSHRGRTEAFF.

The rearrangement joins TRBV24-1 to TRBJ1-5; the D gene is possibly TRBD1 (6 bases). The CDR3 has 16 amino acids. V shed 4 bases and J shed 5 bases, with 17 bases lying between them. Germline V gene data show CDR1 as KGHDR and CDR2 as SFDVKD. The DNA of the CDR3 is TGTGCCACCAGTGACCGTATGGGGGCAGGGGATCAGCCCCAGCATTTT. Amino acids: CATSDRMGAGDQPQHF.

The rearrangement uses TRBV7-2 and TRBJ2-3; 11 bases match TRBD2. With 5 bases clipped from V and 3 bases from J, the junction kept 7 bases outside the gene matches. Germline V gene sequence: CDR1 SGHTA, CDR2 FQGNSA. The CDR3 is made up of 16 amino acids. CDR3 region: CASSINSGRVTDTQYF. CDR3 bases: TGTGCCAGCAGCATAAATAGCGGGAGGGTAACAGATACGCAGTATTTT.